What follows is one TCR beta chain and its context. Its antigen is not identified. With 0 bases clipped from V and 4 bases from J, the junction kept 8 bases outside the gene matches. The germline V gene has CDR1 LGHNA and CDR2 YNFKEQ. There are 17 residues in the CDR3. Primers used in a second PCR of about 7 to 12 cycles were a sample-barcoded 5' primer and a J-beta primer mix. At least 3 million CDR3-containing paired-end reads were obtained per sample. Using its own MiXCR run on the 5' RACE reads, TCRdb lists one record per CDR3 protein. This sample has hundreds of thousands of distinct CDR3 sequences; over 45% occur once, and the top ten carry roughly 34%. The record originates from a study of blood T cells in healthy people across ages. Study results and limitations: Per-million-T-cell TCR beta diversity fell roughly linearly with age. Naive and antigen-experienced cells could not be conclusively compared, given unsorted PBMCs. Higher diversity, along with more naive CD4+ cells, distinguished long-lived donors from aged donors.

The receptor comes from a woman in her fifties or sixties in good health. The V gene is TRBV4-2, the J gene TRBJ1-4; 7 positions agree with TRBD1. The sample consisted of blood. This chain's CDR3 is CASSQDPVGQLNEKLFF. The CDR3 nucleotides read TGTGCCAGCAGCCAAGATCCGGTGGGACAGCTTAATGAAAAACTGTTTTTT.